The present T cell receptor (beta chain) was sequenced within a study of T cell changes during pregnancy in multiple sclerosis. J lost 2 bases, V lost 0 bases, and 4 bases had no gene match. Germline CDR1 is MNHEY and CDR2 is SVGAGI. The CDR3 is 15 amino acids. This table comes from immunoSEQ multiplex PCR, and its TCRdb copy is limited to in-frame clones, with some not included. The sample has roughly 47,000 clones, 94% seen once. This chain links TRBV6-5 with TRBJ2-7, with 7 bases identical to TRBD1. Sequencing used CD8+ T cells from peripheral blood mononuclear cells, obtained before pregnancy. The origin of this receptor is a female donor with multiple sclerosis, enrolled in a pregnancy study. The CDR3 spells CASSYSWGQTYEQYF. Here the CDR3 DNA reads TGTGCCAGCAGTTACTCATGGGGACAGACCTACGAGCAGTACTTC.